This TCR beta chain was sequenced for a study of blood T cell repertoires in COVID-19. Study as a whole: Whether acute or convalescent, the COVID-19 samples came from the United States, Italy and Spain.

In the original analysis: Reference gene primer amplification yielded estimated nucleated cell counts. The data were produced by immunoSEQ multiplex PCR, yet TCRdb's version contains in-frame clones alone and is incomplete. Clone size and V and J calls were adopted from that table, with D and trimming inferred from the DNA. In the table there are roughly 210,000 clones, over 75% of which are singletons. The length of the CDR3 is 15 residues. With V trimmed by 4 bases and J by 0 bases, 5 bases remained unmatched. Germline V lookup: CDR1 LNHDA, CDR2 SQIVND (reference sequence). This clone has more than one count but fewer than ten. Ages ranged from about 18 to 89 years, with residence in 24 US areas. Donors were grouped by their self-reported clinical history.

The sequence was obtained from a man aged 25-40 years in a cohort exposed to, infected with or recovered from COVID-19 (not recorded which). The chain has TRBV19 and TRBJ2-7, with TRBD1 matching 8 bases. Specimen: PBMCs or T cells enriched from blood (not recorded which). Written as DNA, the CDR3 is TGTGCCAGTAGTAACGGGGACAGGTTCTCCTACGAGCAGTACTTC. It codes for CASSNGDRFSYEQYF. Together with reference TRBV19 and TRBJ2-7, the CDR3 gives the full variable domain: DGGITQSPKYLFRKEGQNVTLSCEQNLNHDAMYWYRQDPGQGLRLIYYSQIVNDFQKGDIAEGYSVSREKKESFPLTVTSAQKNPTAFYLCASSNGDRFSYEQYFGPGTRLTVT.